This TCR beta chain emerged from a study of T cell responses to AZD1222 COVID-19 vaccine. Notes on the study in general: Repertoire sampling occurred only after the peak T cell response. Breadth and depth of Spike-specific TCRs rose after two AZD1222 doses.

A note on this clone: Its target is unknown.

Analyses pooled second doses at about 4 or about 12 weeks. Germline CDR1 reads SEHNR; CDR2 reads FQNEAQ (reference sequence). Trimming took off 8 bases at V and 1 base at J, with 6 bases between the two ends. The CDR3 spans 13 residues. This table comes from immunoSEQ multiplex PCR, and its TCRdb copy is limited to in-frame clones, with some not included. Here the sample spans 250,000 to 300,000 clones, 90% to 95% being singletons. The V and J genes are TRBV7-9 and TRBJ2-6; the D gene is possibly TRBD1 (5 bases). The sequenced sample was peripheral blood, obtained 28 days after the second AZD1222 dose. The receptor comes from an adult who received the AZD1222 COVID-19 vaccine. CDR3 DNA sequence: TGTGCCAGCTGGACATCTGGGGCCAACGTCCTGACTTTC. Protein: CASWTSGANVLTF.